The present entry profiles one T cell receptor (beta chain) with its context. These data originate in a study of T cell responses to AZD1222 COVID-19 vaccine. The table came from immunoSEQ multiplex PCR; TCRdb's copy has only in-frame clones and leaves some out. This sample has some 150,000 clones, with approximately 94% found just once. Source: peripheral blood, taken on day 0 of AZD1222 vaccination. The clonotype originates from an adult in good health.

DNA for the CDR3: TGTGCCAGCGCCGACAGGTTTTCTGGAAACACCATATATTTT. It translates to CASADRFSGNTIYF. The V call is TRBV3-1 (or the pseudogene TRBV3-2), the J call TRBJ1-3; the D gene is possibly TRBD1 (6 bases). CDR1 is LGHDT, CDR2 YNNKEL, per germline (reference sequence). The CDR3 runs to 14 residues. Trimming shortened V by 8 bases and J by 1 base, and 12 bases separated the two germline ends.